This TCR beta chain was sequenced during a study of T cells in localized non-small cell lung cancer. Findings of the study overall: There was an association of higher blood T cell density with longer overall survival. Owing to sequencing of a solitary tumor region, heterogeneity cannot be discounted. In uninvolved adjacent lung, T cell clonality reached its highest value, exceeding tumor.

As concerns this clone: Its specificity is unknown.

Produced via immunoSEQ multiplex PCR; TCRdb's table is partial and in-frame only. The repertoire consists of 40,000 to 50,000 clones, with 85% to 90% occurring once and the leading ten covering 2.6%. The receptor comes from a female donor aged 60 or older with stage I squamous cell lung carcinoma. The source was peripheral blood, collected before any cancer treatment.

The CDR3 bases are TGTGCCTGGAGTGTACAGCCAGGGGTAGAGCAGTACTTC. As protein: CAWSVQPGVEQYF. The V gene is TRBV30, the J gene TRBJ2-7; D is possibly TRBD1 (6 bases). The germline V gene has CDR1 GTSNPN and CDR2 SVGIG (reference sequence). The CDR3 sequence is 13 residues long. V lost 0 bases, J lost 7 bases, and 13 bases lay in between.